This T cell receptor beta chain originates from a study of neurological immune-mediated disorders. Findings and limits, study-wide: The study found the most TCR clonal expansion in HTLV-1-associated myelopathy and the least in multiple sclerosis, below healthy controls.

The authors made cDNA by 5'RACE with 10-nucleotide random UMIs. MiXCR, run by TCRdb on the 5' RACE reads, gives a single entry per CDR3 protein. The table has about 49,000 distinct CDR3 sequences, 10% seen once. There are many counts of this clonotype. Its antigen is unidentified. This CDR3 contains 18 residues. The trim removed 5 bases at V and 0 bases at J, leaving 12 bases unmatched. Germline V gene data show CDR1 as SGHTA and CDR2 as FQGNSA. The time point: longitudinal time-point 1 (baseline). Healthy controls consisted of blood bank volunteers in Maryland, USA. 2 million PBMCs stored at -80 C were the source of the unsorted libraries.

The gene calls are TRBV7-2 and TRBJ2-3; 9 bases fit TRBD2. Sequencing was done on a sample of PBMCs. This TCR was sampled from a middle-aged woman in good health. The CDR3 DNA reads as TGTGCCAGCAGCCATGTTACAAGCGGGGGGCCTAGCACAGATACGCAGTATTTT. Amino acids: CASSHVTSGGPSTDTQYF.